This TCR beta chain was documented in a study of blood T cell repertoires in COVID-19. Study summary: The United States, Italy and Spain were the sources of the acute and convalescent COVID-19 samples. PBMCs, B-cell-depleted T cells, or T cells were the source of the cDNA or gDNA that made up the material.

How the authors handled the data: Researchers report that nucleated cell counts were estimated from reference gene primer amplification. The assay was immunoSEQ multiplex PCR, and TCRdb's table has in-frame clones only and misses some. For V, J and clone size, that table is used; D and trimming come from the DNA. The profile covers 150,000 to 200,000 clones, with 70% to 90% appearing a single time and nearly 8.5% taken by the ten largest. The sample holds one count of this clone. This CDR3 region has 13 residues. Looked up from germline, CDR1 is MDHEN and CDR2 is SYDVKM. V dropped 11 bases and J dropped 5 bases, with 18 bases sitting between them.

This clonotype originated in a man between 60 and 75 years old with acute or convalescent COVID-19. Material: peripheral blood. The V gene is TRBV28, the J gene TRBJ2-5; D is possibly TRBD1 (5 bases). CDR3 nucleotides: TGTGCCTCCAGCCGGCAGGGTGACGAGACCCAGTACTTC. Translated, it gives CASSRQGDETQYF.